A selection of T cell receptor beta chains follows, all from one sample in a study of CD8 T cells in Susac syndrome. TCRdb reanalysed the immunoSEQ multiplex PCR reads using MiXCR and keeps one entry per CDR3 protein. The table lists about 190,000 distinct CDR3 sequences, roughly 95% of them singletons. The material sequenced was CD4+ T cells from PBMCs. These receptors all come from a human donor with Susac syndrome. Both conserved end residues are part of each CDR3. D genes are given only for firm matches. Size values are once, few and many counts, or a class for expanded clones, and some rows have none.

CDR3aa: CASSFEPNTEAFF; CDR3nt: TGTGCCAGCAGCTTCGAACCGAACACTGAAGCTTTCTTT; len: 13; d_gene: -; v_gene: TRBV5-6; abundance: once; j_gene: TRBJ1-1
CDR3aa: CAWTERALSYGYTF; CDR3nt: TGTGCCTGGACCGAGAGGGCGCTGAGCTATGGCTACACCTTC; len: 14; d_gene: -; v_gene: TRBV30; abundance: -; j_gene: TRBJ1-2
CDR3aa: CASSLLKSGSGGGTDTQYF; CDR3nt: TGCGCCAGCAGCCTCCTGAAATCGGGGAGCGGGGGCGGCACAGATACGCAGTATTTT; len: 19; d_gene: TRBD2; v_gene: TRBV4-1; abundance: -; j_gene: TRBJ2-3
CDR3aa: CASRRGGGADTQYF; CDR3nt: TGTGCCAGCCGGCGGGGCGGGGGGGCAGATACGCAGTATTTT; len: 14; d_gene: TRBD2; v_gene: TRBV25-1; abundance: -; j_gene: TRBJ2-3
CDR3aa: CASSTDRTYSNQPQHF; CDR3nt: TGTGCCAGTAGCACGGACAGGACGTATAGCAATCAGCCCCAGCATTTT; len: 16; d_gene: TRBD1; v_gene: TRBV19; abundance: -; j_gene: TRBJ1-5
CDR3aa: CASSPSLSMSYEQYF; CDR3nt: TGTGCCAGCAGCCCATCCCTCAGCATGTCCTACGAGCAGTACTTC; len: 15; d_gene: -; v_gene: TRBV3-1; abundance: -; j_gene: TRBJ2-7
CDR3aa: CASRRGLAGSTDTQYF; CDR3nt: TGTGCCAGCAGACGTGGACTAGCGGGGAGCACAGATACGCAGTATTTT; len: 16; d_gene: TRBD2; v_gene: TRBV7-2; abundance: -; j_gene: TRBJ2-3
CDR3aa: CSVEGGAYEQYF; CDR3nt: TGCAGCGTTGAAGGGGGGGCCTACGAGCAGTACTTC; len: 12; d_gene: -; v_gene: TRBV29-1; abundance: -; j_gene: TRBJ2-7
CDR3aa: CSARLAGGSHTGELFF; CDR3nt: TGCAGTGCGAGACTAGCGGGGGGCTCTCACACCGGGGAGCTGTTTTTT; len: 16; d_gene: TRBD2; v_gene: TRBV20-1; abundance: -; j_gene: TRBJ2-2
CDR3aa: CASGFGQNNQPQHF; CDR3nt: TGTGCTAGTGGTTTCGGACAGAACAATCAGCCCCAGCATTTT; len: 14; d_gene: -; v_gene: TRBV12-5; abundance: -; j_gene: TRBJ1-5
CDR3aa: CASSPWLGSPNEQFF; CDR3nt: TGTGCCAGCAGTCCCTGGCTGGGGAGTCCCAATGAGCAGTTCTTC; len: 15; d_gene: -; v_gene: TRBV6-6; abundance: -; j_gene: TRBJ2-1
CDR3aa: CASREQGRGGGQYF; CDR3nt: TGTGCCAGCCGAGAACAGGGCCGAGGTGGGGGGCAGTACTTC; len: 14; d_gene: -; v_gene: TRBV12-3/TRBV12-4; abundance: few; j_gene: TRBJ2-7
CDR3aa: CASSPQDRTTDTQYF; CDR3nt: TGTGCCAGCAGCCCCCAGGACAGAACCACAGATACGCAGTATTTT; len: 15; d_gene: -; v_gene: TRBV7-8; abundance: -; j_gene: TRBJ2-3
CDR3aa: CASSQGQEQPQHF; CDR3nt: TGTGCCAGCAGCCAAGGACAGGAGCAGCCCCAGCATTTT; len: 13; d_gene: -; v_gene: TRBV3-1; abundance: -; j_gene: TRBJ1-5
CDR3aa: CSVSLAAYNEQFF; CDR3nt: TGCAGCGTTTCGTTAGCGGCCTACAATGAGCAGTTCTTC; len: 13; d_gene: -; v_gene: TRBV29-1; abundance: -; j_gene: TRBJ2-1
CDR3aa: CASSKAGSTDTQYF; CDR3nt: TGTGCCAGCAGCAAAGCGGGGAGCACAGATACGCAGTATTTT; len: 14; d_gene: TRBD2; v_gene: TRBV5-6; abundance: -; j_gene: TRBJ2-3
CDR3aa: CASSLSAVNYEQYF; CDR3nt: TGTGCCAGCAGTTTATCTGCAGTAAACTACGAGCAGTACTTC; len: 14; d_gene: -; v_gene: TRBV28; abundance: -; j_gene: TRBJ2-7
CDR3aa: CASSEGGPSLDTQYF; CDR3nt: TGTGCCAGCAGTGAAGGTGGACCCTCCTTGGATACGCAGTATTTT; len: 15; d_gene: -; v_gene: TRBV25-1; abundance: -; j_gene: TRBJ2-3
CDR3aa: CSVESFLGETQYF; CDR3nt: TGCAGCGTTGAATCTTTCCTGGGGGAGACCCAGTACTTC; len: 13; d_gene: -; v_gene: TRBV29-1; abundance: -; j_gene: TRBJ2-5
CDR3aa: CASSPPVWRKQETQYF; CDR3nt: TGTGCCAGCAGCCCTCCGGTTTGGCGTAAGCAAGAGACCCAGTACTTC; len: 16; d_gene: -; v_gene: TRBV7-9; abundance: -; j_gene: TRBJ2-5
CDR3aa: CASSPGTTAQNTEAFF; CDR3nt: TGTGCCAGCTCACCCGGTACGACAGCTCAGAACACTGAAGCTTTCTTT; len: 16; d_gene: -; v_gene: TRBV18; abundance: -; j_gene: TRBJ1-1
CDR3aa: CASSQRDNEQFF; CDR3nt: TGCGCCAGCAGCCAACGCGACAATGAGCAGTTCTTC; len: 12; d_gene: -; v_gene: TRBV4-3; abundance: -; j_gene: TRBJ2-1
CDR3aa: CASRGAYEQYF; CDR3nt: TGTGCCAGCAGGGGGGCCTACGAGCAGTACTTC; len: 11; d_gene: -; v_gene: TRBV6-6; abundance: -; j_gene: TRBJ2-7
CDR3aa: CAGHSPGQGTDTQYF; CDR3nt: TGTGCCGGCCATAGTCCAGGACAAGGCACAGATACGCAGTATTTT; len: 15; d_gene: -; v_gene: TRBV6-6; abundance: -; j_gene: TRBJ2-3
CDR3aa: CASSQEGEQFF; CDR3nt: TGTGCCAGCAGCCAAGAGGGTGAGCAGTTCTTC; len: 11; d_gene: -; v_gene: TRBV4-2; abundance: -; j_gene: TRBJ2-1
CDR3aa: CSVAVAGNTIYF; CDR3nt: TGCAGCGTTGCCGTGGCTGGAAACACCATATATTTT; len: 12; d_gene: -; v_gene: TRBV29-1; abundance: -; j_gene: TRBJ1-3
CDR3aa: CSARSGLVSYEQYF; CDR3nt: TGCAGTGCTAGATCTGGGTTGGTCTCCTACGAGCAGTACTTC; len: 14; d_gene: -; v_gene: TRBV20-1; abundance: -; j_gene: TRBJ2-7
CDR3aa: CATKAGGTGELFF; CDR3nt: TGTGCCACTAAAGCGGGGGGCACCGGGGAGCTGTTTTTT; len: 13; d_gene: TRBD2; v_gene: TRBV24-1; abundance: -; j_gene: TRBJ2-2
CDR3aa: CAWKRGQGAAGANVLTF; CDR3nt: TGTGCCTGGAAGCGGGGACAGGGGGCGGCTGGGGCCAACGTCCTGACTTTC; len: 17; d_gene: TRBD1; v_gene: TRBV30; abundance: -; j_gene: TRBJ2-6
CDR3aa: CASSLHRQMGQPQHF; CDR3nt: TGTGCCAGCAGTCTGCATAGACAGATGGGTCAGCCCCAGCATTTT; len: 15; d_gene: -; v_gene: TRBV28; abundance: -; j_gene: TRBJ1-5
CDR3aa: CSAGLGGNRGNQPQHF; CDR3nt: TGCAGTGCTGGGCTCGGGGGGAATCGGGGCAATCAGCCCCAGCATTTT; len: 16; d_gene: -; v_gene: TRBV20-1; abundance: -; j_gene: TRBJ1-5
CDR3aa: CSARDYQGGNQETQYF; CDR3nt: TGCAGTGCTAGAGATTACCAAGGCGGGAACCAAGAGACCCAGTACTTC; len: 16; d_gene: -; v_gene: TRBV20-1; abundance: -; j_gene: TRBJ2-5
CDR3aa: CASRSGGGQANGELFF; CDR3nt: TGTGCCAGCAGATCTGGGGGCGGACAGGCAAACGGGGAGCTGTTTTTT; len: 16; d_gene: TRBD1; v_gene: TRBV11-3; abundance: -; j_gene: TRBJ2-2
CDR3aa: CASSLAVTGELFF; CDR3nt: TGTGCCAGCAGTTTAGCCGTCACCGGGGAGCTGTTTTTT; len: 13; d_gene: -; v_gene: TRBV12-3/TRBV12-4; abundance: -; j_gene: TRBJ2-2
CDR3aa: CASGSGMGNSPLHF; CDR3nt: TGTGCCAGCGGGTCCGGGATGGGCAATTCACCCCTCCACTTT; len: 14; d_gene: -; v_gene: TRBV12-3/TRBV12-4; abundance: -; j_gene: TRBJ1-6
CDR3aa: CASSGTGLLLETQYF; CDR3nt: TGTGCCAGCAGCGGGACAGGGCTCTTGCTTGAGACCCAGTACTTC; len: 15; d_gene: TRBD1; v_gene: TRBV5-6; abundance: -; j_gene: TRBJ2-5
CDR3aa: CASSVEGVNTEAFF; CDR3nt: TGTGCCAGCAGCGTAGAAGGGGTGAACACTGAAGCTTTCTTT; len: 14; d_gene: -; v_gene: TRBV9; abundance: -; j_gene: TRBJ1-1
CDR3aa: CASSLWGPQPEQYF; CDR3nt: TGTGCCAGCAGTTTGTGGGGTCCCCAACCCGAGCAGTACTTC; len: 14; d_gene: -; v_gene: TRBV28; abundance: -; j_gene: TRBJ2-7
CDR3aa: CASSLSRGLQFF; CDR3nt: TGTGCCAGCAGTTTATCAAGGGGGTTGCAGTTCTTC; len: 12; d_gene: -; v_gene: TRBV28; abundance: -; j_gene: TRBJ2-1
CDR3aa: CASSLQTGVNYGYTF; CDR3nt: TGTGCCAGCAGCCTGCAGACAGGGGTTAACTATGGCTACACCTTC; len: 15; d_gene: TRBD1; v_gene: TRBV7-9; abundance: -; j_gene: TRBJ1-2